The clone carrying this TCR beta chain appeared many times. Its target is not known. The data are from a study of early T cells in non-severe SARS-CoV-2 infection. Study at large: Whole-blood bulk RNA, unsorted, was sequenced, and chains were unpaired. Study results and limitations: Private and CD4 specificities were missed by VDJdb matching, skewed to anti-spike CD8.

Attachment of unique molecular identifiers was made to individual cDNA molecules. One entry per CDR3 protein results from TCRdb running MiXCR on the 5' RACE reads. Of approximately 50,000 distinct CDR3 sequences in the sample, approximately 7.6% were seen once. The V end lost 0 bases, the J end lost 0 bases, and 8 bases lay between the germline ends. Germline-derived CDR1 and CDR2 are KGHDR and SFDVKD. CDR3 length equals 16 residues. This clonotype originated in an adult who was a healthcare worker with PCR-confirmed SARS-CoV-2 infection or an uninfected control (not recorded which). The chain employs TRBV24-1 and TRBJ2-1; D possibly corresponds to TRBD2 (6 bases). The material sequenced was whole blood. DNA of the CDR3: TGTGCCACCAGTGATTTGCGAGCGGGCTCCTACAATGAGCAGTTCTTC. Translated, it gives CATSDLRAGSYNEQFF.